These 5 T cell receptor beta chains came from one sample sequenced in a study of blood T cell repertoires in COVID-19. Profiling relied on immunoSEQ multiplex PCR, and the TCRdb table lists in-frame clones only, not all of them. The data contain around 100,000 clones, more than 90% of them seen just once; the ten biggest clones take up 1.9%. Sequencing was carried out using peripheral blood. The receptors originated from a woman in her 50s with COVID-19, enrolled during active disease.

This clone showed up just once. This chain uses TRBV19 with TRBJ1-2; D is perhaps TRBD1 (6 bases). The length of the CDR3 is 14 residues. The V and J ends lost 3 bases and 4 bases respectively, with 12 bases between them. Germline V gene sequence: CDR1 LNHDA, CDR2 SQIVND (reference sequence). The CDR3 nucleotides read TGTGCCAGTAGTATTCGGGACAACTCCTATGGCTACACCTTC. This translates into CASSIRDNSYGYTF. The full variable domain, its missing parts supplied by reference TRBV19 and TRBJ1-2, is DGGITQSPKYLFRKEGQNVTLSCEQNLNHDAMYWYRQDPGQGLRLIYYSQIVNDFQKGDIAEGYSVSREKKESFPLTVTSAQKNPTAFYLCASSIRDNSYGYTFGSGTRLTVV.

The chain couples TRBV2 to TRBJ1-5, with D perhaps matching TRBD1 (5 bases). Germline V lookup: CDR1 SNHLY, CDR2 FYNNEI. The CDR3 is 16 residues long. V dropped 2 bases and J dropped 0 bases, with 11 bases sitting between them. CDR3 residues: CASSESGVYSNQPQHF. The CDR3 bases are TGTGCCAGCAGTGAATCGGGGGTGTATAGCAATCAGCCCCAGCATTTT.

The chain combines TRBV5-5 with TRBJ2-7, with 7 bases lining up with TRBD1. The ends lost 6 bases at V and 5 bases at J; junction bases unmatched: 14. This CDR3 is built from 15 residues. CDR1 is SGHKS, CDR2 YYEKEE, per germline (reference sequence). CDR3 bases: TGTGCCAGCACCCCGATGTGGGCAGGGGGTGACGAGCAGTACTTC. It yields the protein CASTPMWAGGDEQYF.

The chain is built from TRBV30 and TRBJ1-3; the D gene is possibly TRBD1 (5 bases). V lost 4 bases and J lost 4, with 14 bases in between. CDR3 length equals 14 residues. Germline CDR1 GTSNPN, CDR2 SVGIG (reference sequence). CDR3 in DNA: TGTGCCTGGACCGTTGACAGATACGGAAACACCATATATTTT. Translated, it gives CAWTVDRYGNTIYF.

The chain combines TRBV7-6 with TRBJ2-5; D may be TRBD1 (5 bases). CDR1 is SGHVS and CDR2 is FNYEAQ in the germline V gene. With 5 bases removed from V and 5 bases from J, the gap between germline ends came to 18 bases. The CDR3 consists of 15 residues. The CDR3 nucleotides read TGTGCCAGCAGCCGCGGAGCCTTCCCAGGGGAGACCCAGTACTTC. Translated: CASSRGAFPGETQYF. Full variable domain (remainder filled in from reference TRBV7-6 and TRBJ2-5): GAGVSQSPRYKVTKRGQDVALRCDPISGHVSLYWYRQALGQGPEFLTYFNYEAQQDKSGLPNDRFSAERPEGSISTLTIQRTEQRDSAMYRCASSRGAFPGETQYFGPGTRLLVL.